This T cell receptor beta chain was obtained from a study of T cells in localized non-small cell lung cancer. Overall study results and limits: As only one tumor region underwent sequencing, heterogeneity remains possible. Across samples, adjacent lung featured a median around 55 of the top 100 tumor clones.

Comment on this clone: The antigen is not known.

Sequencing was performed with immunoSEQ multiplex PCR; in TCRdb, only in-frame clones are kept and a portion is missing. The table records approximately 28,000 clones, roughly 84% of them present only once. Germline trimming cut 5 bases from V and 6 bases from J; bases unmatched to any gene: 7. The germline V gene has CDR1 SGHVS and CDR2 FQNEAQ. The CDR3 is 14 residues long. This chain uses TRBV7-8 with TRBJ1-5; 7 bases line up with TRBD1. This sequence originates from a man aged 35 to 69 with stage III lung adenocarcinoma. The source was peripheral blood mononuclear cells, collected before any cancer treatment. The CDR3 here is CASSKTGTTQPQHF. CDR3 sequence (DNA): TGTGCCAGCAGCAAGACAGGGACGACTCAGCCCCAGCATTTT.